The 31 T cell receptor beta chains presented below share a single source sample, sequenced in a study of T cell repertoires in cytomegalovirus infection. TCRdb recomputed calls from the reads with MiXCR, one row per CDR3 protein. The sample lists 310,000 or so distinct CDR3 sequences; about 9.2% were seen once. The sequenced material came from PBMCs. These receptors all stem from a human donor in good health (CMV status not recorded). Some clones in this sample may be carry-over from other donors' samples.

Only a few counts were recorded for this clonotype. This chain links TRBV7-9 with TRBJ2-1, with D possibly matching TRBD1 (7 bases). Germline CDR1 reads SEHNR; CDR2 reads FQNEAQ (reference sequence). This CDR3 spans 15 amino acids. V shed 3 bases and J shed 6 bases, with 15 bases lying between them. CDR3 sequence reads: CASSFSRGASNEQFF. The CDR3 DNA reads TGTGCCAGCAGCTTTAGCAGGGGGGCCAGCAATGAGCAGTTCTTC.

This clonotype was seen many times. V is TRBV7-2 and J is TRBJ2-5; 8 bases map to TRBD1. The CDR3 spans 16 residues. V trimming: 1 base; J trimming: 5 bases; junction bases outside the gene matches: 9. Germline V gene sequence: CDR1 SGHTA, CDR2 FQGNSA. The CDR3 sequence: CASSLVGRGRSETQYF. The DNA of the CDR3 is TGTGCCAGCAGCTTAGTGGGCAGGGGGCGCTCGGAGACCCAGTACTTC.

This clonotype was recorded at least ten times. The chain carries TRBV7-6 and TRBJ1-6, with a tentative D call TRBD1 (5 bases). Trimming pared 5 bases from V and 10 bases from J, leaving 18 bases between. Germline V gene lookup returns CDR1 SGHVS and CDR2 FNYEAQ. This CDR3 comprises 15 residues. The CDR3 DNA reads as TGTGCCAGCAGCGAAGGACGTCCCGACAGCTCACCCCTCCACTTT. Its translation: CASSEGRPDSSPLHF. Together with reference TRBV7-6 and TRBJ1-6, the CDR3 gives the full variable domain: GAGVSQSPRYKVTKRGQDVALRCDPISGHVSLYWYRQALGQGPEFLTYFNYEAQQDKSGLPNDRFSAERPEGSISTLTIQRTEQRDSAMYRCASSEGRPDSSPLHFGNGTRLTVT.

This clonotype was observed many times. V is TRBV28 and J is TRBJ2-5, with a possible D match to TRBD2 (5 bases). The CDR3 totals 12 residues. CDR1 is MDHEN, CDR2 SYDVKM, per germline. V was pared by 8 bases and J by 2 bases, with 9 bases between. CDR3 region: CASGLRQETQYF. The DNA for the CDR3 is TGTGCCAGCGGACTGAGGCAAGAGACCCAGTACTTC. Using reference TRBV28 and TRBJ2-5 for the parts outside the CDR3, the full variable domain is DVKVTQSSRYLVKRTGEKVFLECVQDMDHENMFWYRQDPGLGLRLIYFSYDVKMKEKGDIPEGYSVSREKKERFSLILESASTNQTSMYLCASGLRQETQYFGPGTRLLVL.

This clonotype has ten or more counts. The chain is built from TRBV6-1 and TRBJ2-1; 8 nucleotides line up with TRBD1. Germline V gene lookup returns CDR1 MNHNS and CDR2 SASEGT. This CDR3 is 15 amino acids long. V was clipped by 7 bases and J by 6 bases; unmatched bases: 11. CDR3 coding DNA: TGTGCCAGCATGGTCCCGGGACAGGTGGTCAATGAGCAGTTCTTC. It translates to CASMVPGQVVNEQFF.

This clonotype was counted many times. This rearrangement joins TRBV7-2 to TRBJ1-1; no reliable D call. CDR3 length: 15 amino acids. The V end was cut by 1 base, the J end by 1 base, with 10 bases between. Germline assignment: CDR1 SGHTA and CDR2 FQGNSA. The CDR3 nucleotides are TGTGCCAGCAGCTTAGGGCCCTCGTGGAACACTGAAGCTTTCTTT. Amino acids: CASSLGPSWNTEAFF.

At least ten counts were recorded for this clonotype. The chain couples TRBV6-5 to TRBJ1-1; D ambiguous. Germline CDR1 and CDR2: MNHEY and SVGAGI. This CDR3 is built from 15 residues. V was cut by 0 bases and J by 4 bases, with 12 bases left in between. The CDR3 bases are TGTGCCAGCAGTTACTCTCCCGGGATCGGCACTGAAGCTTTCTTT. Its protein is CASSYSPGIGTEAFF.

This clonotype was recorded at least ten times. The rearrangement uses TRBV10-3 and TRBJ1-2; D gene ambiguous. The germline V and J ends were trimmed by 0 bases and 7 bases, with 3 bases remaining between them. Looked up from germline, CDR1 is ENHRY and CDR2 is SYGVKD. This CDR3 comprises 11 residues. This chain's CDR3 is CAISESVGYTF. The CDR3 coding sequence is TGTGCCATCAGTGAGTCGGTTGGCTACACCTTC.

The CDR3 is CASSQVPGVNEQFF. The CDR3 region has the DNA TGTGCCAGCAGCCAAGTTCCCGGGGTCAATGAGCAGTTCTTC. The chain couples TRBV14 to TRBJ2-1, with D possibly matching TRBD2 (5 bases). This CDR3 region has 14 residues. The germline V and J ends were trimmed by 1 base and 6 bases, with 10 bases remaining between them. Looked up from germline, CDR1 is SGHDN and CDR2 is FVKESK.

This clonotype has more than one count but fewer than ten. V usage is TRBV5-1 and J usage is TRBJ2-7; maybe TRBD2 (7 bases). V shed 0 bases and J shed 2 bases, with 9 bases lying between them. The CDR3 consists of 14 residues. Looked up from germline, CDR1 is SGHRS and CDR2 is YFSETQ. In DNA form, the CDR3 reads TGCGCCAGCAGCTTGGCGGGGGGCACCTACGAGCAGTACGTC. Protein product: CASSLAGGTYEQYV.

This clonotype was counted at least ten times. The chain employs TRBV28 and TRBJ2-3; unclear D gene. Germline V gene data show CDR1 as MDHEN and CDR2 as SYDVKM. The CDR3 is 13 amino acids. V was shortened by 7 bases and J by 9 bases, with 17 bases between the two germline ends. CDR3 DNA sequence: TGTGCCAGCACCGGGCGTCTCCCCGAGACGCAGTATTTT. As protein: CASTGRLPETQYF. Filled out from reference TRBV28 and TRBJ2-3, the complete variable domain reads DVKVTQSSRYLVKRTGEKVFLECVQDMDHENMFWYRQDPGLGLRLIYFSYDVKMKEKGDIPEGYSVSREKKERFSLILESASTNQTSMYLCASTGRLPETQYFGPGTRLTVL.

The sample holds a few counts of this clonotype. The chain recombines TRBV29-1 with TRBJ2-2; 8 bases are a match to TRBD1. The CDR3 spans 15 residues. The V segment lost 2 bases and the J segment 5 bases; nucleotides outside the gene matches: 7. Germline CDR1 is SQVTM and CDR2 is ANQGSEA. CDR3 nucleotide sequence: TGCAGCGTTGAAAACAGACAGGGGTGGACCGGGGAGCTGTTTTTT. Translation: CSVENRQGWTGELFF.

This clonotype came up many times. The chain carries TRBV28 and TRBJ1-5, with a tentative D call TRBD1 (5 bases). CDR3 length: 17 residues. Trimming shortened V by 5 bases and J by 4 bases, and 21 bases separated the two germline ends. Germline CDR1 and CDR2: MDHEN and SYDVKM. The CDR3 loop is CASSLNLGRGINQPQHF. The CDR3 coding sequence is TGTGCCAGCAGTCTCAACCTAGGACGGGGCATTAATCAGCCCCAGCATTTT.

This chain joins TRBV19 and TRBJ1-1; D possibly corresponds to TRBD1 (6 bases). The CDR3 runs to 13 residues. V dropped 5 bases and J dropped 4 bases, with 11 bases sitting between them. Germline-derived CDR1 and CDR2 are LNHDA and SQIVND (reference sequence). The CDR3 spells CASSVQGFTEAFF. The CDR3 DNA reads TGTGCCAGTAGTGTACAGGGTTTCACTGAAGCTTTCTTT.

V gene TRBV20-1 combines with J gene TRBJ1-6; TRBD1 is a possible D gene (6 bases). Germline CDR1 DFQATT, CDR2 SNEGSKA (reference sequence). Trimming took 2 bases from V and 7 from J, leaving 15 bases between them. The CDR3 has 15 amino acids. For the CDR3, the DNA is TGCAGTGCTAGAAGTCCCACAGGGAGGAATTCACCCCTCCACTTT. Translating gives CSARSPTGRNSPLHF.

This clonotype came up many times. The chain joins TRBV20-1 to TRBJ2-3; the D is unclear. The CDR3 length is 17 residues. The V end was cut by 0 bases, the J end by 2 bases, with 18 bases between. Germline-derived CDR1 and CDR2 are DFQATT and SNEGSKA (reference sequence). As DNA, the CDR3 is TGCAGTGCTAGAGATCAACACGGCACACGCAACACAGATACGCAGTATTTT. Protein: CSARDQHGTRNTDTQYF.

This clonotype was observed at least ten times. The chain joins TRBV4-1 to TRBJ2-1; the match to TRBD2 covers 7 bases. From germline, CDR1 is MGHRA and CDR2 YSYEKL. The CDR3 extends over 16 amino acids. With 5 bases clipped from V and 0 bases from J, the junction kept 7 bases outside the gene matches. CDR3 sequence: CASSKRSGNSYNEQFF. CDR3 in DNA: TGCGCCAGCAGCAAGAGGAGCGGGAACTCCTACAATGAGCAGTTCTTC.

This clonotype has a count of ten or more. The CDR3 spells CASSLDPGVRANVLTF. Here the CDR3 DNA reads TGTGCCAGCAGCTTAGACCCAGGCGTAAGGGCCAACGTCCTGACTTTC. The chain combines TRBV7-9 with TRBJ2-6, with unresolved D. Germline CDR1 is SEHNR and CDR2 is FQNEAQ (reference sequence). This CDR3 is 16 amino acids long. Trimming cost V 1 base and J 5 bases, with 12 bases left between them.

The rearrangement uses TRBV18 and TRBJ1-3; TRBD1 might be the D (6 bases). The V and J ends lost 5 bases and 0 bases respectively, with 14 bases between them. The V gene's germline CDR1 is KGHSH and CDR2 LQKENI. This CDR3 has 16 residues. The CDR3 reads CASSRNRAFSGNTIYF. The CDR3 DNA reads TGTGCCAGCTCAAGAAACAGGGCTTTCTCTGGAAACACCATATATTTT.

V is TRBV5-5 and J is TRBJ2-2; 8 bases map to TRBD2. Trimming cost V 6 bases and J 1 base; bases outside gene matches: 8. The CDR3 length is 16 residues. Germline values: CDR1 SGHKS, CDR2 YYEKEE (reference sequence). CDR3 bases: TGTGCCAGCACCTCCTCGCGGGGGGTGAACACCGGGGAGCTGTTTTTT. It is translated as CASTSSRGVNTGELFF. Filled out from reference TRBV5-5 and TRBJ2-2, the complete variable domain reads DAGVTQSPTHLIKTRGQQVTLRCSPISGHKSVSWYQQVLGQGPQFIFQYYEKEERGRGNFPDRFSARQFPNYSSELNVNALLLGDSALYLCASTSSRGVNTGELFFGEGSRLTVL.

This clonotype was found many times. The rearrangement links TRBV9 to TRBJ1-1; 7 positions agree with TRBD1. There are 14 residues in the CDR3. The V segment lost 2 bases and the J segment 5 bases; nucleotides outside the gene matches: 6. The germline gives CDR1 SGDLS, CDR2 YYNGEE. DNA of the CDR3: TGTGCCAGCAGCGTCCTAACAGGGGCGACTGAAGCTTTCTTT. Translating gives CASSVLTGATEAFF.

With respect to this clonotype: It may be a read error: a sequence one base away is much more abundant. The V gene is TRBV20-1, the J gene TRBJ2-6; D is unclear. V was pared by 6 bases and J by 0 bases, with 9 bases between. This CDR3 contains 14 residues. CDR1 DFQATT and CDR2 SNEGSKA come from the germline V gene (reference sequence). The CDR3 DNA is TGCAGTGCAAAGTCCGCCTCTGGGGCCAACGTCCTGACTTTC. Translation: CSAKSASGANVLTF.

This clonotype was found many times. At one of its ends the junction is not consistent with the germline gene, which may arise from a read error. This chain links TRBV12-3 or TRBV12-4 with TRBJ2-2; D may be TRBD1 (6 bases). This CDR3 contains 14 residues. This chain's CDR3 is CGSRGRGRTGELFF. CDR3 coding DNA: TGTGGCAGCAGAGGCAGGGGTCGCACCGGGGAGCTGTTTTTT.

This rearrangement joins TRBV9 to TRBJ2-1, with no clear D. Germline values: CDR1 SGDLS, CDR2 YYNGEE. Trimming left V 0 bases short and J 2 bases short, with 15 bases between. The CDR3 is 17 residues long. The CDR3 DNA is TGTGCCAGCAGCGTAGGAGTGGCGATTACTCCCTACAATGAGCAGTTCTTC. It specifies CASSVGVAITPYNEQFF.

The DNA for the CDR3 is TGTGCCAGCAGTTATGGGGAAGGGGTGGGCACTGAAGCTTTCTTT. Translated: CASSYGEGVGTEAFF. This rearrangement joins TRBV6-6 to TRBJ1-1; possible D gene TRBD1, 5 bases. Trimming removed 3 bases at V and 4 bases at J, with 15 bases between. Germline V gene lookup returns CDR1 MNHNY and CDR2 SVGAGI (reference sequence). The CDR3 runs to 15 residues.

This clonotype was counted at least ten times. The chain uses TRBV12-3 or TRBV12-4 and TRBJ2-1; tentative D call: TRBD1 (6 bases). Trimming cost V 6 bases and J 6 bases, with 18 bases left between them. The CDR3 has 15 amino acids. DNA for the CDR3: TGTGCCAGCAGCCCGAGGGACACTCCCTCCAATGAGCAGTTCTTC. Protein product: CASSPRDTPSNEQFF.

The sample holds a few counts of this clonotype. The chain couples TRBV20-1 to TRBJ2-7, with D maybe TRBD1 (6 bases). The V gene lost 6 bases and the J gene lost 5 bases, with 14 bases spanning the gap. This CDR3 is built from 12 residues. CDR1 and CDR2 from the germline V gene are DFQATT and SNEGSKA (reference sequence). The CDR3 here is CSAVTGGHEQYF. The CDR3, as DNA: TGCAGTGCAGTGACAGGTGGCCACGAGCAGTACTTC.

This clonotype has only one observation. J is TRBJ2-7 and V is TRBV2, with a weak D call TRBD2 (5 bases). V lost 6 bases and J 3 bases, leaving 15 bases between the germline ends. This CDR3 region has 14 residues. In germline, CDR1 is SNHLY, CDR2 FYNNEI. The CDR3 nucleotides read TGTGCCAGCAGGAGAGGAAGAGGGAACTACGAGCAGTACTTC. Its protein product is CASRRGRGNYEQYF.

This clonotype was counted only a few times. J is TRBJ1-2 and V is TRBV4-1; 12 bases map to TRBD1. This CDR3 spans 17 amino acids. Germline assignment: CDR1 MGHRA and CDR2 YSYEKL. Losses at the gene ends were 1 base for V and 8 bases for J; bases not matched to a gene: 11. CDR3 in amino acids: CASSQAPTGTGGIGYTF. CDR3 nucleotide sequence: TGCGCCAGCAGCCAAGCCCCAACCGGGACAGGGGGCATCGGCTACACCTTC.

The V and J genes are TRBV2 and TRBJ1-3; D not resolved. The V gene lost 7 bases and the J gene lost 4 bases, with 14 bases spanning the gap. This CDR3 has 14 residues. Germline CDR1 is SNHLY and CDR2 is FYNNEI. The CDR3 loop is CASKGPAEGNTIYF. Here the CDR3 DNA reads TGTGCCAGCAAGGGCCCGGCAGAAGGAAACACCATATATTTT.

V and J are TRBV20-1 and TRBJ2-7; D gene unclear. CDR3 length: 13 amino acids. CDR1 DFQATT and CDR2 SNEGSKA come from the germline V gene (reference sequence). The ends were cut back, 1 base at V and 3 bases at J, with 10 bases in the middle. CDR3 bases: TGCAGTGCTAGAGGACACCAGTACTACGAGCAGTACGTC. Translated, it gives CSARGHQYYEQYV.